The clone carrying this TCR beta chain has a handful of counts. No antigen is known for it. The CDR3 contains 13 residues. Germline V gene lookup returns CDR1 SGHTA and CDR2 FQGNSA. The junction had 8 bases not matched to a gene; V was cut back by 4 bases and J by 11 bases. This record comes from a study of T cell responses to AZD1222 COVID-19 vaccine. Overall study context: Doses given second, at about 4 or about 12 weeks, were pooled. Overall study results and limits: It was only 6 or 7 AZD1222 recipients who were seropositive at baseline. Researchers took repertoire samples only after the peak T cell response had come. The donor group comprised mostly white British people and more females; the analysis possibly underestimated clonal diversity.

Data came from immunoSEQ multiplex PCR; TCRdb stores just in-frame clones and leaves some out. Among some 110,000 clones listed, over 85% were seen once. This rearrangement joins TRBV7-2 to TRBJ1-1, with 9 bases lining up with TRBD1. Specimen: peripheral blood, collected on day 0 of AZD1222 vaccination. The source of this sequence is an adult in good health. The CDR3 reads CASSSGTGSSAFF. The CDR3, as DNA: TGTGCCAGCAGCTCAGGGACAGGGTCGAGTGCTTTCTTT. Combining the CDR3 with reference TRBV7-2 and TRBJ1-1 gives the whole variable domain GAGVSQSPSNKVTEKGKDVELRCDPISGHTALYWYRQSLGQGLEFLIYFQGNSAPDKSGLPSDRFSAERTGGSVSTLTIQRTQQEDSAVYLCASSSGTGSSAFFGQGTRLTVV.